Sequencing of this TCR beta chain was carried out in a study of Graves' ophthalmopathy and Graves' hyperthyroidism. RNA transcripts served as template for amplifying TCR beta CDR3 sequences. First-round RT-PCR with HTBI primers preceded a second-round multiplex PCR. TCRdb reprocessed the multiplex PCR reads with MiXCR, giving one entry per CDR3 protein. The table lists 650,000 to 900,000 distinct CDR3 sequences, roughly two fifths of them singletons. This clonotype has only a few counts. This CDR3 contains 13 residues. Germline-derived CDR1 and CDR2 are MNHNY and SVGAGI (reference sequence). Trimming pared 4 bases from V and 3 bases from J, leaving 9 bases between.

The V call is TRBV6-6, the J call TRBJ1-2, with D perhaps TRBD1 (5 bases). Sequenced sample: peripheral blood. The clonotype was recovered from an adult man with Graves' ophthalmopathy. CDR3 loop: CASSSLTDYGYTF. CDR3 sequence (DNA): TGTGCCAGCAGTTCCCTGACAGACTATGGCTACACCTTC.